This entry lists 12 T cell receptor beta chains sequenced from one sample in a study of T cell responses to AZD1222 COVID-19 vaccine. The data were produced by immunoSEQ multiplex PCR, yet TCRdb's version contains in-frame clones alone and is incomplete. The profile covers roughly 80,000 clones, with approximately 90% appearing a single time and 4.5% taken by the ten largest. The material sequenced was peripheral blood, taken on day 0 of MenACWY control vaccination. The receptors stem from an adult in good health.

The chain has TRBV7-2 and TRBJ1-1; TRBD1 might be the D (6 bases). The CDR3 is 15 residues long. Germline V CDR1 and CDR2: SGHTA, FQGNSA. V shed 5 bases and J shed 1 base, with 14 bases lying between them. CDR3: CASSPQGTTNTEAFF. CDR3 bases: TGTGCCAGCAGCCCACAGGGTACCACGAACACTGAAGCTTTCTTT.

This clone was recorded only once. The CDR3 DNA follows: TGTGCCAGCAGACCGACAGCCTATAATTCACCCCTCCACTTT. Protein sequence: CASRPTAYNSPLHF. This chain links TRBV6-5 with TRBJ1-6; possibly TRBD1 for D (5 bases). The ends were cut back, 6 bases at V and 2 bases at J, with 8 bases in the middle. Germline values: CDR1 MNHEY, CDR2 SVGAGI. The CDR3 is made up of 14 amino acids.

This clone has just one count. The rearrangement links TRBV5-4 to TRBJ2-1, with D hard to call. The CDR3 covers 15 residues. Germline V gene sequence: CDR1 SGHNT, CDR2 YYREEE (reference sequence). Between the trimmed V and J ends, which lost 0 bases and 8 bases, there was a span of 15 bases. CDR3 sequence: CASSLEAGRAHEQFF. CDR3 DNA: TGTGCCAGCAGCTTGGAGGCAGGTCGGGCCCATGAGCAGTTCTTC.

The chain is built from TRBV30 and TRBJ1-2; a possible D gene is TRBD1 (6 bases). Germline CDR1 and CDR2: GTSNPN and SVGIG (reference sequence). This CDR3 has 13 amino acids. V lost 1 base to trimming and J lost 8 bases, with 14 bases between them. Here the CDR3 DNA reads TGTGCCTGGAGTGATCAACAGGGTAGAGGCTACACCTTC. Residues: CAWSDQQGRGYTF.

This clone has a handful of counts. The CDR3 loop reads CASSLAGTGGAPRRDRYTF. CDR3 DNA: TGCGCCAGCAGCTTGGCAGGGACAGGGGGCGCCCCCCGTCGAGATCGCTACACCTTC. The chain joins TRBV5-1 to TRBJ1-2; 12 nucleotides align to TRBD1. The CDR3 has 19 amino acids. Germline loops: CDR1 SGHRS, CDR2 YFSETQ. Losses at the gene ends were 0 bases for V and 9 bases for J; bases not matched to a gene: 18.

The V call is TRBV5-1, the J call TRBJ1-2; 8 bases are shared with TRBD1. V shed 4 bases, J shed 9 bases, and the junction held 11 bases outside the gene matches. Germline-derived CDR1 and CDR2 are SGHRS and YFSETQ. The CDR3 consists of 14 residues. The CDR3: CASSPSGAGGRYTF. The CDR3 DNA sequence: TGCGCCAGCAGCCCCTCGGGGGCAGGGGGCCGCTACACCTTC.

The rearrangement joins TRBV6-5 to TRBJ1-2, with a weak D call TRBD1 (5 bases). Deletions cut 8 bases from V and 2 bases from J, with 15 bases between. The CDR3 spans 14 residues. Looked up from germline, CDR1 is MNHEY and CDR2 is SVGAGI. CDR3 protein: CASLPGGTNYGYTF. The CDR3 bases are TGTGCCAGCTTACCCGGAGGGACGAACTATGGCTACACCTTC.

The rearrangement links TRBV5-8 to TRBJ1-6; D is unresolved. With 4 bases removed from V and 4 bases from J, the gap between germline ends came to 12 bases. The CDR3 runs to 15 residues. Germline V gene data show CDR1 as SGHTS and CDR2 as YDEGEE. The CDR3 sequence is CASSLGEGYNSPLHF. The CDR3, as DNA: TGTGCCAGCAGCCTGGGTGAAGGGTATAATTCACCCCTCCACTTT.

In DNA form, the CDR3 reads TGTGCCAGCAGCCAGGAAGCGGGAAGGTCCCGGGATGAGCAGTTCTTC. Encoded protein: CASSQEAGRSRDEQFF. The gene calls are TRBV3-1 (or the pseudogene TRBV3-2) and TRBJ2-1, with 7 bases fitting TRBD2. Germline CDR1 and CDR2: LGHDT and YNNKEL (reference sequence). The CDR3 contains 16 residues. J was trimmed by 8 bases and V by 3 bases; bases with no gene match: 13.

The V gene is TRBV19, the J gene TRBJ1-4; TRBD1 agrees at 7 bases. Germline-derived CDR1 and CDR2 are LNHDA and SQIVND (reference sequence). Germline trimming cut 10 bases from V and 4 bases from J; bases unmatched to any gene: 9. CDR3 size: 14 residues. The CDR3 DNA reads TGTGCCACTGCGAAGGGGGCGCTTAATGAAAAACTGTTTTTT. This codes for CATAKGALNEKLFF. The full variable domain, with the rest looked up from reference TRBV19 and TRBJ1-4, is DGGITQSPKYLFRKEGQNVTLSCEQNLNHDAMYWYRQDPGQGLRLIYYSQIVNDFQKGDIAEGYSVSREKKESFPLTVTSAQKNPTAFYLCATAKGALNEKLFFGSGTQLSVL.

Here the CDR3 DNA reads TGTGCCAGCAGCGCGGGATCAGATACGCAGTATTTT. Translated, it gives CASSAGSDTQYF. The rearrangement links TRBV9 to TRBJ2-3, with D possibly matching TRBD2 (5 bases). The CDR3 has 12 residues. The V gene lost 3 bases and the J gene lost 4 bases, with 6 bases spanning the gap. Per the germline V gene, CDR1 is SGDLS and CDR2 is YYNGEE.

This chain connects TRBV11-2 to TRBJ2-3, with 9 nucleotides matching TRBD1. The junction had 3 bases not matched to a gene; V was cut back by 3 bases and J by 5 bases. Germline V lookup: CDR1 SGHAT, CDR2 FQNNGV. There are 14 residues in the CDR3. The CDR3 nucleotides read TGTGCCAGCAGCTTTCTGACAGGGGGAGATACGCAGTATTTT. This codes for CASSFLTGGDTQYF. The full variable domain, completed using reference TRBV11-2 and TRBJ2-3, is EAGVAQSPRYKIIEKRQSVAFWCNPISGHATLYWYQQILGQGPKLLIQFQNNGVVDDSQLPKDRFSAERLKGVDSTLKIQPAKLEDSAVYLCASSFLTGGDTQYFGPGTRLTVL.